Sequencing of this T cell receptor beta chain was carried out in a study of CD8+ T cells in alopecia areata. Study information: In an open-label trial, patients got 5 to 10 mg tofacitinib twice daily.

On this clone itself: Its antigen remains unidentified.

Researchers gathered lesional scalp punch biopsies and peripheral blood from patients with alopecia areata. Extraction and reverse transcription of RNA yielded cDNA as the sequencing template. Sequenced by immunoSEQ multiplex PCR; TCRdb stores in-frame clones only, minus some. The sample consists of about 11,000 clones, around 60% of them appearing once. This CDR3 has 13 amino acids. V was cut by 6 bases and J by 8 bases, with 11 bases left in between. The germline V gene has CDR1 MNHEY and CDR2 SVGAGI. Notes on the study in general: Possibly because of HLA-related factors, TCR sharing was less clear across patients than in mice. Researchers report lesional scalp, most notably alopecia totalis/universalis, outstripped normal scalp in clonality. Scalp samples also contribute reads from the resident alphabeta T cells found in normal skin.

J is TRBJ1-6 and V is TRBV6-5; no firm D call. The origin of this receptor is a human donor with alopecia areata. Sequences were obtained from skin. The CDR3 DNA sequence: TGTGCCAGCAGGGCCCCCGGAGATTCACCCCTCCACTTT. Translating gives CASRAPGDSPLHF.